This passage covers 14 T cell receptor beta chains from one sample sequenced in a study of cytomegalovirus exposure and HLA in healthy donors. PCR used 60 Vbeta primers and 13 Jbeta primers. The method was immunoSEQ multiplex PCR; TCRdb's version includes in-frame clones alone and lacks a portion of them. The table lists 150,000 to 200,000 clones, 70% to 85% of them singletons. Sequencing was done on a sample of PBMCs. The receptors here all came from a woman in her thirties or forties in good health and CMV-seronegative.

The CDR3 region has the DNA TGTGCCAGCAGCCGGGACAGAAACTACGAGCAGTACTTC. This encodes CASSRDRNYEQYF. This chain links TRBV6-1 with TRBJ2-5, with 7 bases identical to TRBD1. The J call may be faulty, since TRBJ2-7 better matches the DNA end. The length of the CDR3 is 13 residues. The germline CDR1 and CDR2 sequences are MNHNS and SASEGT.

About this clone itself: At one end, the junction sequence differs from germline, possibly due to a read error. J is TRBJ2-1 and V is TRBV11-1; 12 positions match TRBD2. The CDR3 is made up of 16 amino acids. Germline V lookup: CDR1 SGHAT, CDR2 FQDESV (reference sequence). The CDR3 here is CASSLAGGRSYNEQFF. The CDR3 DNA reads as TGTGCCAGCAGCCTAGCGGGGGGGAGATCCTACAATGAGCAGTTCTTC.

The V and J genes are TRBV29-1 and TRBJ1-4; a weak D match, TRBD1 (5 bases). Trimming cost V 6 bases and J 8 bases, with 13 bases left between them. CDR1 and CDR2 from the germline V gene are SQVTM and ANQGSEA. The length of the CDR3 is 12 residues. CDR3 protein: CSVAPNREKLFF. CDR3 bases: TGCAGCGTAGCCCCCAACAGGGAAAAACTGTTTTTT.

The genes are TRBV28 and TRBJ1-5; TRBD1 is a possible D gene (6 bases). The germline V gene has CDR1 MDHEN and CDR2 SYDVKM. The ends were cut back, 2 bases at V and 3 bases at J, with 8 bases in the middle. The length of the CDR3 is 14 residues. The CDR3 is CASSLTGSNQPQHF. The CDR3 nucleotides are TGTGCCAGCAGTTTAACAGGGTCCAATCAGCCCCAGCATTTT.

This rearrangement joins TRBV7-2 to TRBJ2-7, with D possibly being TRBD1 (6 bases). CDR1 SGHTA and CDR2 FQGNSA come from the germline V gene. This CDR3 spans 12 amino acids. V shed 5 bases and J shed 9 bases, with 14 bases lying between them. The DNA of the CDR3 is TGTGCCAGCAGCACCACAGGGTTGGGGCAGTACTTC. This translates into CASSTTGLGQYF.

The chain employs TRBV10-3 and TRBJ2-5, with D perhaps matching TRBD1 (5 bases). The tail of the sequence fits TRBJ2-7 better, so the J call may be wrong. The CDR3 consists of 12 residues. The V gene's germline CDR1 is ENHRY and CDR2 SYGVKD. The CDR3 region has the DNA TGTGCCATCCAGGGTAATGCCTACGAGCAGTACTTC. Residues: CAIQGNAYEQYF.

This chain connects TRBV10-3 to TRBJ2-5; 8 bases match TRBD1. The CDR3 loop spans 16 amino acids. V was clipped by 11 bases and J by 2 bases; unmatched bases: 16. Looked up from germline, CDR1 is ENHRY and CDR2 is SYGVKD. CDR3 in amino acids: CAVDSTGTGLQETQYF. The CDR3 DNA reads TGTGCCGTCGACTCCACCGGGACAGGCCTTCAAGAGACCCAGTACTTC.

The chain joins TRBV5-1 to TRBJ1-2, with 7 bases fitting TRBD1. The germline CDR1 and CDR2 sequences are SGHRS and YFSETQ. V trimming: 1 base; J trimming: 3 bases; junction bases outside the gene matches: 12. This CDR3 region has 17 residues. This CDR3 is CASSLRAGGSFDYGYTF. The CDR3 DNA follows: TGCGCCAGCAGCTTGAGGGCAGGGGGGAGTTTTGACTATGGCTACACCTTC.

The chain uses TRBV19 and TRBJ1-2, with D uncertain. Germline V gene data show CDR1 as LNHDA and CDR2 as SQIVND (reference sequence). The CDR3 contains 15 residues. Trimming took 0 bases from V and 4 from J, leaving 12 bases between them. The CDR3 protein is CASSIDHGQSYGYTF. Here the CDR3 DNA reads TGTGCCAGTAGTATAGATCATGGGCAGAGCTATGGCTACACCTTC.

This clone appeared once. The chain couples TRBV19 to TRBJ2-7, with 8 bases identical to TRBD1. Trimming at V came to 3 bases and at J to 7 bases, leaving 8 bases not matched to a gene. CDR1 LNHDA and CDR2 SQIVND come from the germline V gene (reference sequence). This CDR3 has 14 amino acids. The chain's CDR3 is CASSMGRGPNEQYF. DNA for the CDR3: TGTGCCAGTAGTATGGGCAGGGGGCCTAATGAGCAGTACTTC.

This rearrangement joins TRBV28 to TRBJ2-1; D possibly corresponds to TRBD1 (5 bases). This CDR3 comprises 15 residues. CDR1 and CDR2 from the germline V gene are MDHEN and SYDVKM. V was trimmed by 7 bases and J by 0 bases, leaving 13 bases between them. The CDR3 region has the DNA TGTGCCAGCAAGGGAACAGGCTTCTCCTACAATGAGCAGTTCTTC. Encoded protein: CASKGTGFSYNEQFF.

This sequence joins TRBV7-9 and TRBJ2-7, with 8 bases fitting TRBD2. CDR1 and CDR2 from the germline V gene are SEHNR and FQNEAQ (reference sequence). The CDR3 is 14 amino acids. The trim removed 5 bases at V and 5 bases at J, leaving 8 bases unmatched. CDR3 protein: CASSPGTRQDEQYF. Written as DNA, the CDR3 is TGTGCCAGCAGCCCAGGGACTAGACAGGACGAGCAGTACTTC.

The V call is TRBV19, the J call TRBJ2-5, with a weak D call TRBD1 (5 bases). This CDR3 is 16 amino acids long. In germline, CDR1 is LNHDA, CDR2 SQIVND (reference sequence). Deletions cut 3 bases from V and 1 base from J, with 15 bases between. CDR3 DNA: TGTGCCAGTAGTATTTTGGGGCAGTCCTCCCAAGAGACCCAGTACTTC. Its protein is CASSILGQSSQETQYF.

The chain has TRBV5-1 and TRBJ2-7; D gene unclear. The germline gives CDR1 SGHRS, CDR2 YFSETQ. The CDR3 extends over 12 amino acids. Trimming stripped 4 bases from V and 3 bases from J, with 8 bases between. This CDR3 reads CASSGLSYEQYF. CDR3 sequence (DNA): TGCGCCAGCAGCGGGCTGAGCTACGAGCAGTACTTC.